This TCR beta chain comes out of a study of blood T cell repertoires in COVID-19. Study-wide background: PBMCs, B-cell-depleted T cells, or T cells were the source of the cDNA or gDNA that made up the material.

Original processing methods: Amplifying reference gene primers gave estimates of nucleated cell counts. Here immunoSEQ multiplex PCR was the method, and the copy in TCRdb shows in-frame clones only, minus some. For V, J and clone size, that table is used; D and trimming come from the DNA. Here the sample spans fewer than 250,000 clones, about 80% being singletons. Germline V gene data show CDR1 as LNHDA and CDR2 as SQIVND (reference sequence). The CDR3 consists of 14 residues. V was pared by 6 bases and J by 5 bases, with 9 bases of the junction left unmatched. The count of this clone is one. Participants' reported clinical history set cohort assignment. Within the 2 weeks before study entry, each person in the exposed group met a COVID-19 case.

This chain joins TRBV19 and TRBJ1-2; TRBD1 agrees at 7 bases. The receptor's source is a woman between 40 and 50 years old who had been exposed to COVID-19. The material sequenced was PBMCs or T cells enriched from blood (not recorded which). The CDR3 protein is CASRTGKPSYGYTF. CDR3 in DNA: TGTGCCAGTAGGACAGGGAAGCCCTCTTATGGCTACACCTTC. The entire variable domain, with the rest obtained from reference TRBV19 and TRBJ1-2, is as follows: DGGITQSPKYLFRKEGQNVTLSCEQNLNHDAMYWYRQDPGQGLRLIYYSQIVNDFQKGDIAEGYSVSREKKESFPLTVTSAQKNPTAFYLCASRTGKPSYGYTFGSGTRLTVV.